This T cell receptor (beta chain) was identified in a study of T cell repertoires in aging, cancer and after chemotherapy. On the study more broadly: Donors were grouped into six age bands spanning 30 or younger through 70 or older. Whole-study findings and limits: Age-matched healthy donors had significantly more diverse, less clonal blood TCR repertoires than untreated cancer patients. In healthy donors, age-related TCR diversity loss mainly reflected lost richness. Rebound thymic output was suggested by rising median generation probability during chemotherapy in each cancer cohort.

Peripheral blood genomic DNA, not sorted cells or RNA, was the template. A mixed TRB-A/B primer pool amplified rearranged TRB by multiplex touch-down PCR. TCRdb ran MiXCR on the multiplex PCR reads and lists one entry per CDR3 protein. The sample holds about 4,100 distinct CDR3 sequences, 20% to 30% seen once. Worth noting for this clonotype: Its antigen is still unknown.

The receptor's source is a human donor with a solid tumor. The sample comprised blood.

The CDR3 loop is CASSYRAGGGELFF. The CDR3 DNA reads TGTGCCAGCAGCTACAGAGCGGGAGGTGGGGAGCTGTTTTTT. The gene calls are TRBV6-5 and TRBJ2-2, with 9 positions matching TRBD2. V gave up 6 bases and J gave up 8 bases; unmatched junction bases: 7. The CDR3 covers 14 residues. Looked up from germline, CDR1 is MNHEY and CDR2 is SVGAGI.